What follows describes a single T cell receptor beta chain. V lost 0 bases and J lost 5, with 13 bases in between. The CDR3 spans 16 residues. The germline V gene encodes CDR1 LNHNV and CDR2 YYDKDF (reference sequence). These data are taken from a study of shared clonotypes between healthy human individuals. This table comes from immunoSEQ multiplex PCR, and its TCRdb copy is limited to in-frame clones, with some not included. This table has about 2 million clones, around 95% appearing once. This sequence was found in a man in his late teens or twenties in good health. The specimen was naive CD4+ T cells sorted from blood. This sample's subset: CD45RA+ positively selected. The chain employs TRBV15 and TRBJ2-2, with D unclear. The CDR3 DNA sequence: TGTGCCACCAGCAGAGAGTCAAGGGTAGGGACCGGGGAGCTGTTTTTT. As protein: CATSRESRVGTGELFF.